This T cell receptor (beta chain) was profiled in a study of cytomegalovirus exposure and HLA in healthy donors. CDR1 SGHRS and CDR2 YFSETQ come from the germline V gene. V lost 0 bases, J lost 2 bases, and 15 bases lay in between. This CDR3 comprises 16 residues. Comments on this clone: Its specificity is unknown.

The PCR had 60 Vbeta and 13 Jbeta primers. The repertoire was sequenced with immunoSEQ multiplex PCR; TCRdb's copy has only in-frame clones and lacks some. The sample's table shows around 100,000 clones. Study-level results: Per a later analysis, HLA-associated TCR beta chains showed more clonal expansion than other, equally common TCR beta chains. In a later analysis, at a false discovery rate of 0.05, roughly 17,000 TCR beta sequences matched HLA alleles. One variant, a missense change in DCLRE1C, was linked in a later analysis to TCR beta V- and J-gene trimming.

The genes are TRBV5-1 and TRBJ2-7, with a tentative D call TRBD2 (6 bases). The TCR originated in a man aged 25 to 40 in good health and CMV-seronegative. Specimen: PBMCs. The CDR3 spells CASSLAGGGRAYEQYF. The CDR3 DNA reads TGCGCCAGCAGCTTGGCCGGGGGAGGCAGAGCCTACGAGCAGTACTTC.